This T cell receptor beta chain comes out of a study of CD8 T cells in Susac syndrome. The recently defined diagnostic criteria for definite or probable disease were met by the Susac syndrome patients. This CDR3 region has 10 residues. CDR1 GTSNPN and CDR2 SVGIG come from the germline V gene (reference sequence). V shed 2 bases and J shed 7 bases, with 3 bases lying between them. This clonotype was seen only once. The RNA input was roughly 0.45 to 1 ug, and it was reverse transcribed with random hexamers. TCR beta CDR3 was amplified by immunoSEQ multiplex PCR. This amplification extended across 54 Vbeta and 13 Jbeta segments. Each CDR3 protein is one row after TCRdb ran MiXCR on the immunoSEQ multiplex PCR reads. The table shows 80,000 to 95,000 distinct CDR3 sequences, with about 94% occurring only once.

This receptor was taken from a human donor with Susac syndrome. This chain connects TRBV30 to TRBJ2-1; D remains ambiguous. Sequencing was done on a sample of CD8+ T cells from PBMCs. In DNA form, the CDR3 reads TGTGCCTGGAGTTTTAATGAGCAGTTCTTC. It yields the protein CAWSFNEQFF.